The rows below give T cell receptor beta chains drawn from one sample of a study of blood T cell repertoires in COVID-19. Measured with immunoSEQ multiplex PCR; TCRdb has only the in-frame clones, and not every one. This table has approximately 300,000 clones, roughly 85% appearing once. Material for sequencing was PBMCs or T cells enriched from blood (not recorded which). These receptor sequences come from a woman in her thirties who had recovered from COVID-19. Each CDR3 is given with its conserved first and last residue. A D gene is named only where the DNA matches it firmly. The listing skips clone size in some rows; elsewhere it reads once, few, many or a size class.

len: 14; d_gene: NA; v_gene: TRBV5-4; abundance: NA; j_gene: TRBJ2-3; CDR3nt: TGTGCCAGCAGCTCGGTCCGGAGCACAGATACGCAGTATTTT; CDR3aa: CASSSVRSTDTQYF
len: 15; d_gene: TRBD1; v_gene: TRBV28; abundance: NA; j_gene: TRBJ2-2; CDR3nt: TGTGCCAGCACAAACGGACAGGAGAACACCGGGGAGCTGTTTTTT; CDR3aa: CASTNGQENTGELFF
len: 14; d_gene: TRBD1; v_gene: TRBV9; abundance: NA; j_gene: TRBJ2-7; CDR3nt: TGTGCCAGCAGCGGGCGGGACAGGGTGGACGAGCAGTACTTC; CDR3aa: CASSGRDRVDEQYF
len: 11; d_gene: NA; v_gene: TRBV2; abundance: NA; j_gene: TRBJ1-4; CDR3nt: TGTGCCAGCACGTTCGGTGAAAAACTGTTTTTT; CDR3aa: CASTFGEKLFF
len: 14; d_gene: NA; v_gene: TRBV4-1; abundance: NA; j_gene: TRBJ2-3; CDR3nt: TGCGCCAGCAGCCAGGGGAGGCCATCAGATACGCAGTATTTT; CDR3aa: CASSQGRPSDTQYF
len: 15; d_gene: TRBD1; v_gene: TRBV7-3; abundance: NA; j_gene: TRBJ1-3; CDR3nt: TGTGCCAGCAGCTTATCTGACAGGGCTGGAAACACCATATATTTT; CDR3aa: CASSLSDRAGNTIYF
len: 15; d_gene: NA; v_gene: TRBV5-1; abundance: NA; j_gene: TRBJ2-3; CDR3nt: TGCGCCAGCAGCTTCTCGGGGAGGAGCACAGATACGCAGTATTTT; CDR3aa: CASSFSGRSTDTQYF
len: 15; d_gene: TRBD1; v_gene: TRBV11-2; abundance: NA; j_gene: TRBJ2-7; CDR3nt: TGTGCCAGCAGCTTAGAAGGGACAGGAGTCTACGAGCAGTACTTC; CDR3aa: CASSLEGTGVYEQYF
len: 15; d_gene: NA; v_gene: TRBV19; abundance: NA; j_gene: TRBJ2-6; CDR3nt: TGTGCCAGTAGTCTATCGGGATATGGGGCCAACGTCCTGACTTTC; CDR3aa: CASSLSGYGANVLTF
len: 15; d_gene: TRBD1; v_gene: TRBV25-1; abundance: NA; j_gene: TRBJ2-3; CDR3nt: TGTGCCAGCAGTGGGACAGGGGCTAGCACAGATACGCAGTATTTT; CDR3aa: CASSGTGASTDTQYF
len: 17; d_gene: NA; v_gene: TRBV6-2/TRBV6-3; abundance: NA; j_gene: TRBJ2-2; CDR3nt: TGTGCCAGCAGTTCATGGGTCTCAGAACTAAACACCGGGGAGCTGTTTTTT; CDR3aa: CASSSWVSELNTGELFF
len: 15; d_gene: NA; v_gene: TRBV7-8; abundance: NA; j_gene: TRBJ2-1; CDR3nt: TGTGCCAGCAGCGAGGACAAGAACCGGTACAATGAGCAGTTCTTC; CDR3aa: CASSEDKNRYNEQFF
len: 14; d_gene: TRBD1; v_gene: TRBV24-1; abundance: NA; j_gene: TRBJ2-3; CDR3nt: TGTGCCACGGCCGGGACAGAAAGCACAGATACGCAGTATTTT; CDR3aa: CATAGTESTDTQYF
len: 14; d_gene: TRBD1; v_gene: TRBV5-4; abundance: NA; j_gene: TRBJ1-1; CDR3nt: TGTGCCAGCAGCTCCACAGGGGAGAGGTCTGAAGCTTTCTTT; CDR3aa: CASSSTGERSEAFF
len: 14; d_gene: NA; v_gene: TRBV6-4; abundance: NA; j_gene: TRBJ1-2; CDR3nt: TGTGCCAGCAGTGACTCCGCCGGATCTAGTGGCTACACCTTC; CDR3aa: CASSDSAGSSGYTF
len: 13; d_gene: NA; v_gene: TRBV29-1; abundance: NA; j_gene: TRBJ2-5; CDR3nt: TGCAGCGTTGAAGGGGGCAGGGGTGAGACCCAGTACTTC; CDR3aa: CSVEGGRGETQYF
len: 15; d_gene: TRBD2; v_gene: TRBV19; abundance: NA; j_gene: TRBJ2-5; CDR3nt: TGTGCCAGTAGTATGAGACTAGCGGCACAAGAGACCCAGTACTTC; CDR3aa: CASSMRLAAQETQYF
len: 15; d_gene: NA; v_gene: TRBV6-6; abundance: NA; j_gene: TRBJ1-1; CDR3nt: TGTGCCAGCAGTTACCCCCACCGAGGGGGCACTGAAGCTTTCTTT; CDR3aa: CASSYPHRGGTEAFF
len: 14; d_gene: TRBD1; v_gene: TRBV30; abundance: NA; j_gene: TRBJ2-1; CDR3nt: TGTGCCTGGAGTAGCGACAGGGGGTACAATGAGCAGTTCTTC; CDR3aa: CAWSSDRGYNEQFF
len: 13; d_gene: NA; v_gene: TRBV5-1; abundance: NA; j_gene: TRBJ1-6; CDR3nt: TGCGCCAGCAGCTTGGGGGACTATTCACCCCTCCACTTT; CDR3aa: CASSLGDYSPLHF
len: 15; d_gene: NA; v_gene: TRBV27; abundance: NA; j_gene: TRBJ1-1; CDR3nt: TGTGCCAGCAGTTCAAGCACAGGGCGGTTGGGTGAAGCTTTCTTT; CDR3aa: CASSSSTGRLGEAFF
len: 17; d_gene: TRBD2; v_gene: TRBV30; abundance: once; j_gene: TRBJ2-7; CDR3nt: TGTGCCTGGAGTTCTACCCGGACTAGCGGGAGGGCTCGGGAGCAGTACTTC; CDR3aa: CAWSSTRTSGRAREQYF
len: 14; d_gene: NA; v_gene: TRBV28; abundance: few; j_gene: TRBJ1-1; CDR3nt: TGTGCCAGCAGTTTATACTACCACGGGACTCAAGCTTTCTTT; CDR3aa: CASSLYYHGTQAFF
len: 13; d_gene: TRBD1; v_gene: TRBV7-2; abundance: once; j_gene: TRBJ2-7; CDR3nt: TGTGCCAGCAGCGGACAGGGGGTAGGGGAGCAGTACTTC; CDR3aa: CASSGQGVGEQYF
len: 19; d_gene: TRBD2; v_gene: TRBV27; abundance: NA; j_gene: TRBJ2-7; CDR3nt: TGTGCCAGCAGCTTCGATGGACTAGCGGGATCATCGTCTAAGAAGGAGCAGTACTTC; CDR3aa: CASSFDGLAGSSSKKEQYF
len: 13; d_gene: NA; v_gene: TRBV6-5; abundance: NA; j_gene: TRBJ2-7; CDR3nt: TGTGCCAGCAGGGAGGGGCTGGTTGGCGAGCAGTACTTC; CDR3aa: CASREGLVGEQYF
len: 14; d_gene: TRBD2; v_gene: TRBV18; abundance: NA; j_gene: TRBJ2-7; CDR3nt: TGTGCCAGCTCACCTCAGGGAGCCGGGGGGGAGCAGTACTTC; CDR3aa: CASSPQGAGGEQYF
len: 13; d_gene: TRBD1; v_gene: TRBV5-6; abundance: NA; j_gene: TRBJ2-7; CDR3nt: TGTGCCAGCAGCTTGGTCGACCGGGACAGGTTGGACTTC; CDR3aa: CASSLVDRDRLDF
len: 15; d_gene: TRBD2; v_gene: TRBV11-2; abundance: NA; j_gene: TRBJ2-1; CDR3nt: TGTGCCAGCAGCTGGGGACTAGCGGGAGCCGGTGAGCAGTTCTTC; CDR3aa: CASSWGLAGAGEQFF
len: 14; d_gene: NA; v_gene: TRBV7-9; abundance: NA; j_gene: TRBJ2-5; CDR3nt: TGTGCCAGCAGCTTCACGACTAGTGAAGAGACCCAGTACTTC; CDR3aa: CASSFTTSEETQYF
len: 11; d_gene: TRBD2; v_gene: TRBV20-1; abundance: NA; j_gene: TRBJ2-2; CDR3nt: TGCAGTGCTACTAGCGGCGGGGAGCTGTTTTTT; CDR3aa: CSATSGGELFF
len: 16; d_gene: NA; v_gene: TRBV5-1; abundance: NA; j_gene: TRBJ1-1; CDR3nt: TGCGCCAGCAGCTTGAGTAACGGGGGGAGGAACACTGAAGCTTTCTTT; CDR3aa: CASSLSNGGRNTEAFF
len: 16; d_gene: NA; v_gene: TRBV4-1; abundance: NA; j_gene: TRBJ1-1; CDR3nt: TGCGCCAGCAGCCAAGACGGGGAACGTATGAACACTGAAGCTTTCTTT; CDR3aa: CASSQDGERMNTEAFF
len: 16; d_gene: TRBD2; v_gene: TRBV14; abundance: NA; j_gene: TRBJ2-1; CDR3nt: TGTGCCAGCAGCTTACGCCGGGGACTAGCGATCGATGAGCAGTTCTTC; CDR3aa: CASSLRRGLAIDEQFF
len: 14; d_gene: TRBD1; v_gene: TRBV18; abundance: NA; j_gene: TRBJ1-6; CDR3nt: TGTGCCAGCTCAAACGACAGGGGGAATTCACCCCTCCACTTT; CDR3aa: CASSNDRGNSPLHF
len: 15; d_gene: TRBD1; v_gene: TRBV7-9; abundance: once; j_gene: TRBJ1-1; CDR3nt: TGTGCCCCCACCCCGACAGGGTCCATGAACACTGAAGCTTTCTTT; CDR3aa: CAPTPTGSMNTEAFF
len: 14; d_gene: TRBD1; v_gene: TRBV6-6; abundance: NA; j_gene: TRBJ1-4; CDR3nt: TGTGCCAGCAGAGGGGACAGATCTAATGAAAAACTGTTTTTT; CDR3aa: CASRGDRSNEKLFF
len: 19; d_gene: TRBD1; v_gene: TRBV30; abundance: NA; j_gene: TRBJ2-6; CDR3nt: TGTGCCTGCACCATTTACCGGGACAGAGTGCGCTCTGGGGCCAACGTCCTGACTTTC; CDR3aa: CACTIYRDRVRSGANVLTF
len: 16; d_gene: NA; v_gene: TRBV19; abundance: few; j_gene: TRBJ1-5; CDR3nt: TGTGCCAGTAGGATTACAGGGAGAGGTGGCAATCAGCCCCAGCATTTT; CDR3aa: CASRITGRGGNQPQHF
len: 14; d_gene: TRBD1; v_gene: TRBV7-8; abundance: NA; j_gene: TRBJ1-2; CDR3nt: TGTGCCAGCAGCCCGGACCGGGACAGAGGGGGCTACACCTTC; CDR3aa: CASSPDRDRGGYTF
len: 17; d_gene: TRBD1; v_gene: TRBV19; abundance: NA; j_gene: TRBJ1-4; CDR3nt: TGTGCCAGTAGTATAGACCACAGGGGGCGCGTTAATGAAAAACTGTTTTTT; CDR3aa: CASSIDHRGRVNEKLFF
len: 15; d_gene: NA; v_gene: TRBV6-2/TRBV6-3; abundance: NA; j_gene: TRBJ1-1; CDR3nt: TGTGCCAGCAGTTACTCGACTAGGAGGAACACTGAAGCTTTCTTT; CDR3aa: CASSYSTRRNTEAFF
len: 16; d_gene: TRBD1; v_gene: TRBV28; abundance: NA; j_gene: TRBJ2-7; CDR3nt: TGTGCCAGCAGTAACCCCAGGGGGACCGGCTCCTACGAGCAGTACTTC; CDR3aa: CASSNPRGTGSYEQYF
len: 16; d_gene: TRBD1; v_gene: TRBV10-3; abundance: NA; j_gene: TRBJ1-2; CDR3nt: TGTGCCATCAGTGAGACCGACAGGGCCTTGTTCCATGGCTACACCTTC; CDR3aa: CAISETDRALFHGYTF
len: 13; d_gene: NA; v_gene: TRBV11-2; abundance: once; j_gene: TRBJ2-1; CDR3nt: TGTGCCAGCGGAGCCGCCACCTACAATGAGCAGTTCTTC; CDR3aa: CASGAATYNEQFF
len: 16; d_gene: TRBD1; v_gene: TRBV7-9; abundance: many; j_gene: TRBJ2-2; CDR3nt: TGTGCCAGCAGCTCGGGGACAGGGGGGCTCACCGGGGAGCTGTTTTTT; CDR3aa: CASSSGTGGLTGELFF
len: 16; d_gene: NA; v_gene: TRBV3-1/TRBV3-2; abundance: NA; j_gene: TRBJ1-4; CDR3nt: TGTGCCAGCAGCCAAGAGGATTGGGGGGGAGGTGAAAAACTGTTTTTT; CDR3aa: CASSQEDWGGGEKLFF
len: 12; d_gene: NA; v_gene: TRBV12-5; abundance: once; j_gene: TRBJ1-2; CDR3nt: TGTGCTAGTGGTTTGGCAGGGGTCGGCTACACCTTC; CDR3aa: CASGLAGVGYTF
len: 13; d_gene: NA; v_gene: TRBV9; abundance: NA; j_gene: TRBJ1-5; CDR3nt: TGTGCCAGCAACCGGGGGGACAATCAGCCCCAGCATTTT; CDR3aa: CASNRGDNQPQHF
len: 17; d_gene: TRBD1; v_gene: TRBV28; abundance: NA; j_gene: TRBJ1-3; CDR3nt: TGTGCCAGCAGTCCCGGCGCAGGGGGCAACTCTGGAAACACCATATATTTT; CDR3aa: CASSPGAGGNSGNTIYF
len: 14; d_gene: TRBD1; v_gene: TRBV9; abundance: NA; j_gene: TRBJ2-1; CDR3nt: TGTGCCAGCAGCGTAGGGACAGGGGGCAATGAGCAGTTCTTC; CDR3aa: CASSVGTGGNEQFF
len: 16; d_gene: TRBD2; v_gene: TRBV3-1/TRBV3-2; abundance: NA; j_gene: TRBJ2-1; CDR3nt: TGTGCCAGCAGCCAAGATCGGCTAGCGGGAAACAATGAGCAGTTCTTC; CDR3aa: CASSQDRLAGNNEQFF
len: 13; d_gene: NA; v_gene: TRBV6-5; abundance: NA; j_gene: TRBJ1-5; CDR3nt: TGTGCCACCCACGAAGGGGTTAATCAGCCCCAGCATTTT; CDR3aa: CATHEGVNQPQHF
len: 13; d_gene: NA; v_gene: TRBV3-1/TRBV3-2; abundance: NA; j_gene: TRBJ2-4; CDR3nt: TGTGCCAGCAGCCAAAACGGCGGACAGTTTCAGTACTTC; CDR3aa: CASSQNGGQFQYF